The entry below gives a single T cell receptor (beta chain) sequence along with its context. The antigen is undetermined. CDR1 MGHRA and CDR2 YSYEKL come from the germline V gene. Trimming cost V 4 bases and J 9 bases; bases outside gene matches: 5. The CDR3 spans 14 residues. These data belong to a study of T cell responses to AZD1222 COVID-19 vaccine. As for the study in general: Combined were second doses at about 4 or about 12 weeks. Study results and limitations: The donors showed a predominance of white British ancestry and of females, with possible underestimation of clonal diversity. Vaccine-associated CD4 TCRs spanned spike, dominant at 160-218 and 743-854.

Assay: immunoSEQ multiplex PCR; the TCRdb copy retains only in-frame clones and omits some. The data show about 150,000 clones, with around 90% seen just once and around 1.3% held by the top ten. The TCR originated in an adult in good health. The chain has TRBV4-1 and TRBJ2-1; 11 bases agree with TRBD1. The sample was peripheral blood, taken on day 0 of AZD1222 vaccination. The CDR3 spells CASSPLGQGAEQFF. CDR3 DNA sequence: TGCGCCAGCAGCCCTCTCGGACAGGGGGCTGAGCAGTTCTTC.